This note documents a single TCR beta chain sequence. What it binds is not known. This entry is derived from a study of T cells in localized non-small cell lung cancer. Study-wide points: T cell clonality was highest in uninvolved adjacent lung, above tumor. There was an association of higher blood T cell density with longer overall survival. Since sequencing was restricted to only one region of the tumor, intratumor heterogeneity remains a possibility. Median detection of top 100 tumor clones in adjacent lung was over 45 clones.

Using immunoSEQ multiplex PCR, the repertoire was profiled, and TCRdb retains in-frame clones only, with some absent. The sample lists about 36,000 clones; roughly 87% were seen once. The CDR3 has 13 residues. CDR1 is SGHNT and CDR2 is YYREEE in the germline V gene (reference sequence). V lost 1 base and J 4 bases, leaving 9 bases between the germline ends. This sequence joins TRBV5-4 and TRBJ2-7; D ambiguous. This receptor was obtained from a woman aged 40-70 years with stage I lung adenocarcinoma. The sequencing here drew on peripheral blood, taken before any cancer treatment. For the CDR3, the DNA is TGTGCCAGCAGCTTGTCTGCTACTTACGAGCAGTACTTC. Translated: CASSLSATYEQYF. Combining the CDR3 with reference TRBV5-4 and TRBJ2-7 gives the whole variable domain ETGVTQSPTHLIKTRGQQVTLRCSSQSGHNTVSWYQQALGQGPQFIFQYYREEENGRGNFPPRFSGLQFPNYSSELNVNALELDDSALYLCASSLSATYEQYFGPGTRLTVT.